Below are 12 T cell receptor beta chains sequenced from a single sample in a study of blood T cells in healthy people across ages. A J-beta primer mix and a sample-barcoded 5' primer were used in a second PCR of about 7 to 12 cycles. One entry per CDR3 protein results from TCRdb running MiXCR on the 5' RACE reads. The table lists 1.5 million to 2 million distinct CDR3 sequences, roughly two fifths of them singletons. The specimen was blood. The receptor set was obtained from a human donor in good health.

This chain joins TRBV21-1 and TRBJ1-5; TRBD1, the table's D call, lacks a check against the DNA. TRBV21-1 is described as a pseudogene. The CDR3 is 17 residues long. CDR3 DNA: TGTGCCAGCAGCTCCCGGGACAGGGGGCTTGGCAATCAGCCCCAGCATTTT. Translating gives CASSSRDRGLGNQPQHF.

The chain employs TRBV7-8 and TRBJ2-5, with 10 bases matching TRBD2. The CDR3 totals 16 residues. V lost 3 bases to trimming and J lost 7 bases; unmatched junction nucleotides: 11. Germline values: CDR1 SGHVS, CDR2 FQNEAQ. The CDR3 sequence is CASSLLAGVLEGTQYF. In nucleotides, the CDR3 is TGTGCCAGCAGCTTGCTAGCGGGGGTCTTAGAAGGGACCCAGTACTTC.

This clonotype was seen repeatedly, ten times or more. The chain joins TRBV6-2 or TRBV6-3 to TRBJ2-7; unclear D gene. Germline-derived CDR1 and CDR2 are MNHEY and SVGEGT. CDR3 length equals 12 residues. V dropped 5 bases and J dropped 1 base, with 6 bases sitting between them. The CDR3 reads CASSRRSYEQYF. Here the CDR3 DNA reads TGTGCCAGCAGTAGACGGTCCTACGAGCAGTACTTC.

This clonotype came up a few times. The chain joins TRBV6-5 to TRBJ2-4, with D possibly called TRBD1 or TRBD2 (5 bases each). Trimming stripped 6 bases from V and 10 bases from J, with 22 bases between. The CDR3 runs 15 residues. Germline-derived CDR1 and CDR2 are MNHEY and SVGAGI. CDR3 sequence (DNA): TGTGCCAGCAGCCCGAACCGGGACCCGGCTCGGATTCAGTACTTC. Translated, it gives CASSPNRDPARIQYF.

This chain links TRBV10-3 with TRBJ2-7; the D gene is possibly TRBD1 (6 bases). The V gene's germline CDR1 is ENHRY and CDR2 SYGVKD. With 2 bases removed from V and 2 bases from J, the gap between germline ends came to 10 bases. The CDR3 runs to 14 residues. CDR3 loop: CAISEGTNTYEQYF. Written as DNA, the CDR3 is TGTGCCATCAGTGAGGGGACAAATACCTACGAGCAGTACTTC.

V is TRBV7-2 and J is TRBJ2-5, with D unresolved. Looked up from germline, CDR1 is SGHTA and CDR2 is FQGNSA. This CDR3 has 13 residues. V shed 7 bases and J shed 0 bases, with 9 bases lying between them. As DNA, the CDR3 is TGTGCCAGCAAGCGCGAGTACCAAGAGACCCAGTACTTC. This codes for CASKREYQETQYF.

This clonotype was seen only a few times. The DNA for the CDR3 is TGTGCCAGCAGCCAAGATTACCCTATCTACAATGAGCAGTTCTTC. Protein sequence: CASSQDYPIYNEQFF. This chain uses TRBV4-2 with TRBJ2-1; the D is unclear. V lost 0 bases and J lost 3, with 9 bases in between. The germline V gene encodes CDR1 LGHNA and CDR2 YNFKEQ. The CDR3 spans 15 residues.

This chain links TRBV2 with TRBJ2-7; 8 nucleotides line up with TRBD1. The CDR3 totals 14 residues. CDR1 and CDR2 (germline): SNHLY, FYNNEI. V lost 5 bases to trimming and J lost 5 bases; unmatched junction nucleotides: 8. The CDR3 region is CASSSGQGMDEQYF. The CDR3 coding sequence is TGTGCCAGCAGTAGCGGACAGGGAATGGACGAGCAGTACTTC.

This chain connects TRBV5-1 to TRBJ2-3, with D maybe TRBD1 (5 bases). The CDR3 runs to 18 residues. The germline V gene encodes CDR1 SGHRS and CDR2 YFSETQ. Trimming left V 1 base short and J 0 bases short, with 18 bases between. The CDR3 nucleotides read TGCGCCAGCAGCTTGTTCCCCATGACAGTCCCCAGCACAGATACGCAGTATTTT. It translates to CASSLFPMTVPSTDTQYF. Filled out from reference TRBV5-1 and TRBJ2-3, the complete variable domain reads KAGVTQTPRYLIKTRGQQVTLSCSPISGHRSVSWYQQTPGQGLQFLFEYFSETQRNKGNFPGRFSGRQFSNSRSEMNVSTLELGDSALYLCASSLFPMTVPSTDTQYFGPGTRLTVL.

This clonotype occurred a few times. The junction shows a germline mismatch at one end, possibly a read error. This chain joins TRBV5-1 and TRBJ1-1; D unresolved. The CDR3 has 14 residues. CDR1 SGHRS and CDR2 YFSETQ come from the germline V gene. CDR3 nucleotides: TGCGCCAGTAGCTTGGCTTCAGAGGACACTGAAGCTTTCTTT. It codes for CASSLASEDTEAFF.

There are many counts of this clonotype. The chain employs TRBV27 and TRBJ1-2; D call uncertain. The V end was cut by 2 bases, the J end by 4 bases, with 8 bases between. Germline values: CDR1 MNHEY, CDR2 SMNVEV (reference sequence). The CDR3 extends over 13 amino acids. In DNA form, the CDR3 reads TGTGCCAGCAGTTTACAGACGGGCTATGGCTACACCTTC. It yields the protein CASSLQTGYGYTF.

The V and J genes are TRBV12-3 or TRBV12-4 and TRBJ1-1; D remains ambiguous. V was trimmed by 6 bases and J by 9 bases, leaving 11 bases between them. CDR3 length: 11 residues. This CDR3 reads CASRPDSKAFF. The CDR3 bases are TGTGCCAGCAGGCCAGACTCTAAAGCTTTCTTT.